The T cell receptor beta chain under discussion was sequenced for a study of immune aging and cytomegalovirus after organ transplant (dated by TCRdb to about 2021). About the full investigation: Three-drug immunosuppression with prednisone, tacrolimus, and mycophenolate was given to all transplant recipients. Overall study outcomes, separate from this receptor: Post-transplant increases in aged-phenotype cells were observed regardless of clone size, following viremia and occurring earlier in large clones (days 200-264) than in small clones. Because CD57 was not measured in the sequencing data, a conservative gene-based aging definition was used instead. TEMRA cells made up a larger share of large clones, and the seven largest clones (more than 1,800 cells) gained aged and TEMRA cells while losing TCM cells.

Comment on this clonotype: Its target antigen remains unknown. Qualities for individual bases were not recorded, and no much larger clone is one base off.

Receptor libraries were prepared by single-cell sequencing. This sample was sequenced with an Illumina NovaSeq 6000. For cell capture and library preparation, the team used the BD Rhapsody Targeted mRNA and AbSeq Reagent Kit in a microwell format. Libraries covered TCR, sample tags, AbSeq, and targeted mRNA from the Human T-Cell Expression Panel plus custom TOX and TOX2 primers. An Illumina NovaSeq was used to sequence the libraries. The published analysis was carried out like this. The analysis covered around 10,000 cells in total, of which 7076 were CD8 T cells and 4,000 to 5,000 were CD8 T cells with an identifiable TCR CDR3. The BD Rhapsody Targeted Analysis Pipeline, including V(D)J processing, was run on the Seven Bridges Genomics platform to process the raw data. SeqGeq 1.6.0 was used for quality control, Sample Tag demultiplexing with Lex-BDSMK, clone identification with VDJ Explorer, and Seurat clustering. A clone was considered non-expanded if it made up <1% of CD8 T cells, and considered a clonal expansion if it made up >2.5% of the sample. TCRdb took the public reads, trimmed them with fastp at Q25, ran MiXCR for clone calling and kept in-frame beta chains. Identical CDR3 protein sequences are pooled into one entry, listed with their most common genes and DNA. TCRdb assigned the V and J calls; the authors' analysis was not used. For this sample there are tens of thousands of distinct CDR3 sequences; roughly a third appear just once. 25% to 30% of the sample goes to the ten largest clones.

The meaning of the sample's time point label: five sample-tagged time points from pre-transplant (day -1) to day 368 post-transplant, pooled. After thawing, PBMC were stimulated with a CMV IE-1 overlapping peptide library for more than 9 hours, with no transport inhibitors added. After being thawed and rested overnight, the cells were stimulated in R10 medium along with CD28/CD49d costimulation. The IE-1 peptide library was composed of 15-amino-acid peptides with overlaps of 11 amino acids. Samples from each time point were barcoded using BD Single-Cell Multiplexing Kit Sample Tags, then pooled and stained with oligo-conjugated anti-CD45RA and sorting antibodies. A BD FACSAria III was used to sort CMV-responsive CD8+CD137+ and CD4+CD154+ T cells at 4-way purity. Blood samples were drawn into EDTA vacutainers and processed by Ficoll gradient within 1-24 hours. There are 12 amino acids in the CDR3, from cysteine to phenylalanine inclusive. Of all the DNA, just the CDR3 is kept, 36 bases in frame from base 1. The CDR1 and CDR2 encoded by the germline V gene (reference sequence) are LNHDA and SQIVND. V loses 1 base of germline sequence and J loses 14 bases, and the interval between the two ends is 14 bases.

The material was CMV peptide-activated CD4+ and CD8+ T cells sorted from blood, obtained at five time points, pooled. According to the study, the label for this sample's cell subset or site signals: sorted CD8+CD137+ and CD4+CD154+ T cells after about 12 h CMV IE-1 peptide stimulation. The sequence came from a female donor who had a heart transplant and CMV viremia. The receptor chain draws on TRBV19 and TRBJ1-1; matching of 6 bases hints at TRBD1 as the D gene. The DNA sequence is TGTGCCAGTAGTATAGGGACAGCCGGAGCCTTCTTT. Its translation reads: CASSIGTAGAFF.